This is a list of T cell receptor beta chains from one sample in a study of blood T cell repertoires in COVID-19. The table came from immunoSEQ multiplex PCR; TCRdb's copy has only in-frame clones and leaves some out. The data show 95,000 to 110,000 clones, more than 80% seen once. The sample taken for sequencing was peripheral blood. These receptors were taken from a human donor in a cohort sampled during active COVID-19. Each CDR3 is given with its conserved first and last residue. A D gene is named only where the DNA matches it firmly. Part of the rows lack a size; the others show once, few, many or a class for expanded clones.

TRBD1,-,TRBV12-3/TRBV12-4,TRBJ1-2,CASISTGRLGYTF,TGTGCCAGCATTTCGACAGGGAGGCTTGGCTACACCTTC
TRBD1,-,TRBV7-2,TRBJ2-7,CASSSRDRYYEQYF,TGTGCCAGCAGCTCCCGGGACAGATACTACGAGCAGTACTTC
TRBD1,few,TRBV5-1,TRBJ1-2,CASSSGGWISANYGYTF,TGCGCCAGCAGCTCAGGGGGCTGGATATCAGCTAACTATGGCTACACCTTC
TRBD1,-,TRBV28,TRBJ1-2,CASSGGGSNYGYTF,TGTGCCAGCAGTGGAGGGGGCAGTAACTATGGCTACACCTTC
-,-,TRBV7-3,TRBJ2-6,CASSFSGSGANVLTF,TGTGCCAGCAGCTTTTCAGGCTCTGGGGCCAACGTCCTGACTTTC
TRBD1,-,TRBV19,TRBJ2-1,CATTGQGLNEQFF,TGTGCCACCACCGGACAGGGGTTGAATGAGCAGTTCTTC
TRBD1,-,TRBV28,TRBJ2-4,CASTISGTGLNIQYF,TGTGCCAGCACCATAAGCGGGACAGGGCTAAACATTCAGTACTTC
-,-,TRBV5-4,TRBJ1-2,CASSPQTNPYGYTF,TGTGCCAGCAGCCCGCAGACTAACCCCTATGGCTACACCTTC
-,-,TRBV7-9,TRBJ2-3,CASSLDGQKVYF,TGTGCCAGCAGCTTAGATGGACAGAAGGTGTATTTT
-,-,TRBV4-1,TRBJ1-5,CASSHSNARGQPQHF,TGCGCCAGCAGCCACTCCAATGCGCGGGGCCAGCCCCAGCATTTT
TRBD1,-,TRBV7-3,TRBJ2-1,CASSRTGGILDEQFF,TGTGCCAGCAGCCGGACAGGGGGTATTTTAGATGAGCAGTTCTTC
TRBD1,few,TRBV5-6,TRBJ1-2,CASSFTGGDGYTF,TGTGCCAGCAGCTTTACAGGGGGCGATGGCTACACCTTC
TRBD1,-,TRBV12-3/TRBV12-4,TRBJ1-2,CASSLGTGFGYTF,TGTGCCAGCAGTTTGGGGACAGGGTTTGGCTACACCTTC
-,-,TRBV20-1,TRBJ1-3,CSANRGNTIYF,TGCAGTGCTAACAGAGGGAACACCATATATTTT
-,-,TRBV2,TRBJ1-1,CASSVESNTEAFF,TGTGCCAGCAGTGTGGAGTCGAACACTGAAGCTTTCTTT
TRBD2,-,TRBV6-2/TRBV6-3,TRBJ2-1,CASSRGLAGLGNEQFF,TGTGCCAGCAGCCGTGGACTAGCGGGGCTTGGGAATGAGCAGTTCTTC
-,-,TRBV18,TRBJ1-3,CASSPWGDSGNTIYF,TGTGCCAGCTCACCCTGGGGCGACTCTGGAAACACCATATATTTT
-,-,TRBV24-1,TRBJ1-1,CATSDFGGANTEAFF,TGTGCCACCAGTGATTTTGGGGGGGCGAACACTGAAGCTTTCTTT
-,-,TRBV9,TRBJ2-5,CASSVGGQETQYF,TGTGCCAGCAGCGTAGGCGGGCAAGAGACCCAGTACTTC
-,few,TRBV7-2,TRBJ1-5,CASSLPYQPQHF,TGTGCCAGCAGCTTACCGTATCAGCCCCAGCATTTT
TRBD1,-,TRBV5-1,TRBJ2-1,CASSNRGLEYNEQFF,TGCGCCAGCAGCAACAGGGGGCTTGAGTACAATGAGCAGTTCTTC
TRBD1,-,TRBV5-8,TRBJ1-5,CASSSRGQGVGNQPQHF,TGTGCCAGCAGCTCCCGGGGACAGGGGGTGGGCAATCAGCCCCAGCATTTT
TRBD1,-,TRBV7-2,TRBJ2-7,CASSLVGRGQPSYEQYF,TGTGCCAGCAGCTTAGTAGGCCGGGGACAGCCTTCCTACGAGCAGTACTTC
TRBD2,-,TRBV7-2,TRBJ2-7,CASSQRPTSGGGVGEQYF,TGTGCCAGCAGCCAACGACCGACTAGCGGGGGAGGGGTGGGAGAGCAGTACTTC
TRBD1,-,TRBV3-1/TRBV3-2,TRBJ1-5,CASSHRQGPSNQPQHF,TGTGCCAGCAGCCACCGACAGGGGCCTAGCAATCAGCCCCAGCATTTT
TRBD2,few,TRBV5-1,TRBJ2-1,CASSASLAGGRGEQFF,TGCGCCAGCAGCGCCTCACTAGCGGGGGGGCGGGGTGAGCAGTTCTTC
TRBD1,-,TRBV7-6,TRBJ2-1,CASSLARGRQGDGEQFF,TGTGCCAGCAGCTTAGCGCGGGGGAGACAGGGGGATGGTGAGCAGTTCTTC
TRBD2,once,TRBV2,TRBJ2-7,CASSERLAGGSEQYF,TGTGCCAGCAGCGAGAGACTAGCGGGGGGTAGCGAGCAGTACTTC
-,-,TRBV6-1,TRBJ1-4,CASSEGAGTEKLFF,TGTGCCAGCAGTGAAGGGGCAGGAACGGAAAAACTGTTTTTT
-,few,TRBV7-9,TRBJ2-2,CASSPGGQGSTGELFF,TGTGCCAGCAGCCCCGGCGGGCAGGGGTCCACCGGGGAGCTGTTTTTT